The following is a TCR beta chain sequence with its context. Its antigen is not identified. This sample stems from a study of cytotoxic CD8 clonotypes in ibrutinib-treated CLL. Study background: By median 68 months, approximately twelve had progressed and about 15 stayed remitted; responses had been 2 complete and some 25 partial.

There are 12 residues in the CDR3. The V and J ends lost 3 bases and 6 bases respectively, with 9 bases between them. CDR1 is GTSNPN, CDR2 SVGIG, per germline (reference sequence). General study results and limits: Patients showed higher baseline clonality than age-matched healthy donors, and it tracked circulating CD8+ T-cell counts.

The assay was immunoSEQ multiplex PCR, and TCRdb's table has in-frame clones only and misses some. Of about 20,000 clones listed, about 68% were seen once; the top ten hold 6.5% to 8%. The specimen was PBMCs, collected before ibrutinib treatment. This TCR derives from a human donor with chronic lymphocytic leukemia. The chain has TRBV30 and TRBJ2-1; D is uncertain. CDR3 sequence (DNA): TGTGCCTGGAGCACTACAGTCAATGAGCAGTTCTTC. Amino acids: CAWSTTVNEQFF.